Detailed here is one T cell receptor beta chain. A few counts support this clonotype. Its antigen target is currently unknown. Base qualities are missing; no much larger clone stands one base away. This specimen comes from a study of T-cell memory formation after mild COVID-19 (dated by TCRdb to the early 2020s). General notes on the study: TCR sequence clusters from the two donors were found to be largely donor specific. In a couple of donors, T-cell clones that expanded and contracted after mild COVID-19 were followed by sequencing TCRalpha and TCRbeta repertoires longitudinally. The cohort was made up of two young adult volunteers, one female and one male, who were previously healthy. Study-wide findings and limitations: The detection of some responding clones in pre-infection memory suggests that pre-existing cross-reactive memory T cells joined the SARS-CoV-2 response. Balanced CD4/CD8 phenotypes were observed for clones contracting from day 15 to 85, whereas a bias towards CD4+ was observed for a second wave of clones expanding from day 15 to 37. Contracting CD4+ clones turned up mainly in the CM and EM memory subsets, whereas EMRA was where CD8+ clones were enriched. SARS-CoV-2 specificity was not confirmed for the second-wave clones peaking on day 37. Only two mild cases were covered by the study, and larger cohorts that include severe cases with pre-infection samples were considered necessary.

The germline V gene encodes CDR1 SGHTA and CDR2 FQGNSA. V gives up 0 bases and J gives up 2 bases, and the segment between their germline ends measures 8 bases. The CDR3 runs 15 residues from the cysteine to the phenylalanine. The sequence is cut down to CDR3 DNA, 45 bases in frame from base 1. Sequencing instrument: Illumina NovaSeq 6000. TCRalpha and TCRbeta cDNA libraries were constructed by 5'RACE with constant-segment primers, with sample barcodes and unique molecular identifiers being introduced. Trizol reagent was used to extract RNA from every sample. Amplification of the libraries took two PCR steps, and the second step added a second sample barcode plus Illumina TruSeq adapters. The libraries were sequenced on an Illumina NovaSeq using 2 x 150 bp paired-end reads. As for how the authors treated the data: Demultiplexing of reads and collapsing into UMI-guided consensus sequences were performed with migec v1.2.7. Using mixcr v2.1.11, the UMI consensuses were aligned to TRA and TRB V and J templates and assembled into clonotypes. Clonotypes were classified as expanded or contracted when called significant by both edgeR and NoisET, with noise models trained on biological replicates. For edgeR calls, the cutoffs were a false discovery rate-adjusted p below 0.01 and a log2 fold-change threshold of 1. As an exploratory analysis of dynamics, max-normalized trajectories of the 1000 most abundant clonotypes were examined by PCA with hierarchical clustering. Separately sequenced CD4+ and CD8+ repertoires were used to assign the CD4 or CD8 phenotype of responding clones. TCRdb reworked the public reads: Q25 trimming with fastp, MiXCR clone assembly, productive beta chains retained. Each CDR3 protein appears once, grouped with its most common genes and DNA. In this record, the V and J calls reflect TCRdb's handling and not the investigators' own analysis. This sample is represented by fewer than 200,000 distinct CDR3 sequences; about a fifth of them were singletons. The top ten hold 3.9% of the sample.

Ficoll-Paque density gradient centrifugation was used to isolate PBMCs. This receptor was taken from a man younger than 35 who had mild COVID-19 (a few samples of this study predate the infection). The sample titles of this study are shuffled in the database, so cell type and time point are left out; the donor was told from shared clones. Recombination linked TRBV7-2 to TRBJ2-1, with the D gene not clear enough to name. Sample: PBMCs or a T cell subset sorted from them (not recorded which). The DNA is as follows: TGTGCCAGCAGCTTAGCCTCAGGAACCTACAATGAGCAGTTCTTC. Translated, it reads CASSLASGTYNEQFF. The CDR3, completed at both ends by the reference TRBV7-2 and TRBJ2-1 genes, gives the full variable domain GAGVSQSPSNKVTEKGKDVELRCDPISGHTALYWYRQSLGQGLEFLIYFQGNSAPDKSGLPSDRFSAERTGGSVSTLTIQRTQQEDSAVYLCASSLASGTYNEQFFGPGTRLTVL.